The clone carrying this T cell receptor (beta chain) was observed at least ten times. Its specificity is not known. Germline CDR1 is SGHRS and CDR2 is YFSETQ. The CDR3 is 15 amino acids. Trimming took off 2 bases at V and 6 bases at J, with 17 bases between the two ends. Time point in this sample: newly diagnosed GD, antithyroid drugs for less than 3 months. Construction of the TCR library relied on RNA isolated from PBMCs. These data originate in a study of regulatory T cells in long-lasting Graves disease. Study overall: Newly diagnosed Graves' patients had taken antithyroid drugs under 3 months.

Study-level findings and limits: Persistent Graves' cases showed lower TCR diversity than newly diagnosed cases.

Arm-PCR of CDR3 regions with iRepertoire HTBI primers generated TCR beta libraries. TCRdb itself ran the multiplex PCR reads through MiXCR, one entry per CDR3 protein. The data contain 350,000 to 500,000 distinct CDR3 sequences, roughly 15% of them singletons. These same data were also listed under a study on T cells in Graves' hyperthyroidism and ophthalmopathy. That paper notes: The model identified upcoming ophthalmopathy a median 6.5 months ahead of onset.

The starting material was peripheral blood mononuclear cells (PBMCs), obtained at new diagnosis, from a patient treated with antithyroid drugs. The chain has TRBV5-1 and TRBJ1-1; no clear D. The clonotype originates from a woman in her twenties or thirties with Graves disease. The DNA for the CDR3 is TGCGCCAGCAGCTTAAGGCCGGCGGCGTTCGCTGAAGCTTTCTTT. Its translation is CASSLRPAAFAEAFF.